This T cell receptor (beta chain) was captured by sequencing in a study of blood T cell repertoires in COVID-19. The protocol was immunoSEQ multiplex PCR, while the TCRdb copy is restricted to in-frame clones and leaves out a portion. This table holds about 180,000 clones, around 80% found once. This CDR3 is built from 14 residues. V dropped 7 bases and J dropped 1; count of bases not matched to a gene: 6. Germline CDR1 MDHEN, CDR2 SYDVKM. Specimen: PBMCs or T cells enriched from blood (not recorded which). The receptor was derived from a man in his sixties who had been exposed to COVID-19. The chain has TRBV28 and TRBJ1-1, with 7 bases that match TRBD1. The DNA of the CDR3 is TGTGCCAGCACCAGGACAGGCTCGAACACTGAAGCTTTCTTT. This gives the protein CASTRTGSNTEAFF.